This T cell receptor beta chain was sequenced for a study of beta chain features in type 1 diabetes. Heparinised blood was drawn once per donor, averaging approximately 100 mL. The study reverse transcribed the entire isolated RNA, so it sequenced expressed TCRB transcripts. Here immunoSEQ multiplex PCR was the method, and the copy in TCRdb shows in-frame clones only, minus some. The profile shows more than 250,000 clones, approximately 20% of them singletons. This clone appeared a few times. What it binds is unknown. Study-level results: Moderately but significantly shorter TCRB CDR3s were found in Type 1 diabetes patients in all four CD4+ subsets. Equally in patients and controls, shorter templates might have been favored by PCR. There were fewer insertions and more deletions at the VDJ junctions of type 1 diabetes patients.

This CDR3 spans 16 amino acids. V was trimmed by 8 bases and J by 0 bases, leaving 22 bases between them. CDR1 is SQVTM and CDR2 is ANQGSEA in the germline V gene. What was sequenced was naive CD4+ T cells from blood. This TCR was recovered from a middle-aged woman with type 1 diabetes. This rearrangement joins TRBV29-1 to TRBJ1-1; D call uncertain. CDR3 loop: CSYLAASVRVNTEAFF. Written as DNA, the CDR3 is TGCAGCTACCTGGCAGCCTCAGTACGGGTGAACACTGAAGCTTTCTTT.